The 21 T cell receptor beta chains listed next were all sequenced from one sample in a study of T-cell reconstitution after alpha-beta-depleted transplantation in children. The TCRbeta library was prepared with unique molecular identifiers. Each CDR3 protein gets one entry after TCRdb re-called the PCR reads with MiXCR. This sample carries over 200,000 distinct CDR3 sequences, 11% of them seen once, and the ten largest clones take roughly 30%. Here the sequenced sample was PBMCs, taken before TCRalphabeta/CD19-depleted stem cell transplant. These receptor sequences come from a child under two years old with acute myeloid leukemia, due to receive a stem cell transplant.

This clonotype was counted ten times or more. The chain employs TRBV5-4 and TRBJ2-3; D is unclear. Trimming cost V 4 bases and J 1 base, with 10 bases left between them. The CDR3 is 14 residues long. CDR1 SGHNT and CDR2 YYREEE come from the germline V gene (reference sequence). The DNA of the CDR3 is TGTGCCAGCAGCCTAAACGTCGGCACAGATACGCAGTATTTT. Residues: CASSLNVGTDTQYF.

The table lists this clonotype with many counts. The chain is built from TRBV5-1 and TRBJ2-2; 7 bases align to TRBD1. J gave up 7 bases and V 4 bases, and 4 bases lay outside the gene matches. The CDR3 consists of 13 residues. Germline lookup yields CDR1 SGHRS and CDR2 YFSETQ. CDR3 nucleotide sequence: TGCGCCAGCAGCACCGGGACAGTCGGGGAGCTGTTTTTT. Residues: CASSTGTVGELFF. Combining the CDR3 with reference TRBV5-1 and TRBJ2-2 gives the whole variable domain KAGVTQTPRYLIKTRGQQVTLSCSPISGHRSVSWYQQTPGQGLQFLFEYFSETQRNKGNFPGRFSGRQFSNSRSEMNVSTLELGDSALYLCASSTGTVGELFFGEGSRLTVL.

This clonotype occurred many times. J is TRBJ1-6 and V is TRBV6-5; D call uncertain. Trimming took 0 bases from V and 0 from J, leaving 6 bases between them. This CDR3 contains 16 residues. Germline CDR1 MNHEY, CDR2 SVGAGI. The CDR3 here is CASSYSGSSYNSPLHF. The DNA of the CDR3 is TGTGCCAGCAGTTACTCCGGGAGCTCCTATAATTCACCCCTCCACTTT.

Of note for this clonotype: A clone one base away is much larger, so this may be a read error. V is TRBV5-1 and J is TRBJ2-1; D unclear. CDR3 length equals 17 residues. Per germline, CDR1 SGHRS and CDR2 YFSETQ. V lost 4 bases to trimming and J lost 6 bases, with 23 bases between them. CDR3 DNA sequence: TGCGCCAGCAGCCCCTCTTCCGTGACCCCCGTTGGCAATGAGCAGTTCTTC. It yields the protein CASSPSSVTPVGNEQFF.

This clonotype has at least ten counts. The genes are TRBV20-1 and TRBJ1-1; D perhaps matches TRBD1 (5 bases). The CDR3 is 12 residues long. Germline V gene lookup returns CDR1 DFQATT and CDR2 SNEGSKA (reference sequence). Trimming stripped 6 bases from V and 0 bases from J, with 8 bases between. CDR3: CSAMTVNTEAFF. CDR3 in DNA: TGCAGTGCCATGACAGTGAACACTGAAGCTTTCTTT.

This clonotype was counted at least ten times. The chain has TRBV11-2 and TRBJ2-7; the match to TRBD2 covers 9 bases. CDR3 length: 17 amino acids. J lost 3 bases, V lost 1 base, and 10 bases had no gene match. Germline V gene sequence: CDR1 SGHAT, CDR2 FQNNGV. This chain's CDR3 is CASSLVGSGSSSYEQYF. DNA for the CDR3: TGTGCCAGCAGCTTAGTGGGTAGCGGGAGTTCCAGCTACGAGCAGTACTTC.

Many counts were recorded for this clonotype. V gene TRBV20-1 combines with J gene TRBJ2-2; D is tentatively TRBD1 or TRBD2 (5 bases each). The germline V gene encodes CDR1 DFQATT and CDR2 SNEGSKA (reference sequence). V was cut by 5 bases and J by 3 bases, with 10 bases left in between. This CDR3 has 13 amino acids. Written as DNA, the CDR3 is TGCAGTGCTGGGACGGGGTACACCGGGGAGCTGTTTTTT. It translates to CSAGTGYTGELFF.

The table lists this clonotype with a few counts. The chain joins TRBV4-3 to TRBJ2-1, with 10 bases aligning to TRBD2. Germline CDR1 reads LGHNA; CDR2 reads YSLEER. The CDR3 length is 17 residues. V dropped 1 base and J dropped 2; count of bases not matched to a gene: 5. CDR3 sequence (DNA): TGCGCCAGCAGCCAAGCCCCGGGACTAGCGCCCTACAATGAGCAGTTCTTC. It specifies CASSQAPGLAPYNEQFF.

This clonotype showed up many times. V gene TRBV5-1 combines with J gene TRBJ1-6; tentative D call: TRBD1 (5 bases). CDR1 SGHRS and CDR2 YFSETQ come from the germline V gene. CDR3 length equals 16 residues. V gave up 3 bases and J gave up 7 bases, with 17 bases separating them. The DNA of the CDR3 is TGCGCCAGCAGCTCAAGATCCGACAGTCGAAATTCACCCCTCCACTTT. Translating it yields CASSSRSDSRNSPLHF.

This clonotype came up many times. V gene TRBV3-1 combines with J gene TRBJ1-4, with no clear D. Germline V gene data show CDR1 as LGHDT and CDR2 as YNNKEL (reference sequence). The CDR3 contains 16 residues. Trimming cost V 0 bases and J 1 base, with 9 bases left between them. CDR3 DNA: TGTGCCAGCAGCCAAGATGTGGGTCGAACTAATGAAAAACTGTTTTTT. It translates to CASSQDVGRTNEKLFF.

The rearrangement joins TRBV5-1 to TRBJ2-7, with 11 bases matching TRBD1. The CDR3 length is 15 residues. V trimming: 4 bases; J trimming: 4 bases; junction bases outside the gene matches: 7. Germline V gene lookup returns CDR1 SGHRS and CDR2 YFSETQ. DNA for the CDR3: TGCGCCAGCAGCCACCGGGACAGGGGGTTGTACGAGCAGTACTTC. It specifies CASSHRDRGLYEQYF.

Only a few counts were recorded for this clonotype. The chain links TRBV28 to TRBJ2-2; no reliable D call. The CDR3 sequence is 13 residues long. Trimming cost V 5 bases and J 4 bases, with 8 bases left between them. CDR1 and CDR2 (germline): MDHEN, SYDVKM. The CDR3 nucleotides read TGTGCCAGCAGTCGGCCTACCACCGGGGAGCTGTTTTTT. This sequence encodes CASSRPTTGELFF.

This clonotype was seen many times. This chain uses TRBV15 with TRBJ2-3, with a weak D call TRBD2 (8 bases). Germline loops: CDR1 LNHNV, CDR2 YYDKDF (reference sequence). Between the trimmed V and J ends, which lost 5 bases and 2 bases, there was a span of 17 bases. This CDR3 is 16 amino acids long. This chain's CDR3 is CATSPGGAGATDTQYF. In nucleotides, the CDR3 is TGTGCCACCAGCCCAGGGGGAGCGGGGGCCACAGATACGCAGTATTTT.

This clonotype was seen repeatedly, ten times or more. The V call is TRBV29-1, the J call TRBJ1-1; 10 bases are shared with TRBD1. V shed 5 bases and J 7 bases; nucleotides not matched to a gene: 7. The germline V gene encodes CDR1 SQVTM and CDR2 ANQGSEA. CDR3 length: 13 amino acids. The chain's CDR3 is CSVPGQGRSEAFF. Here the CDR3 DNA reads TGCAGCGTTCCGGGACAGGGGAGGAGTGAAGCTTTCTTT. Full variable domain (remainder filled in from reference TRBV29-1 and TRBJ1-1): SAVISQKPSRDICQRGTSLTIQCQVDSQVTMMFWYRQQPGQSLTLIATANQGSEATYESGFVIDKFPISRPNLTFSTLTVSNMSPEDSSIYLCSVPGQGRSEAFFGQGTRLTVV.

This clonotype was detected many times. This chain joins TRBV12-3 or TRBV12-4 and TRBJ2-5, with 9 bases aligning to TRBD2. The CDR3 covers 15 residues. Trimming cost V 3 bases and J 2 bases; bases outside gene matches: 4. The CDR3 sequence: CASSFRAGGQETQYF. Here the CDR3 DNA reads TGTGCCAGCAGTTTTCGAGCGGGGGGTCAAGAGACCCAGTACTTC.

This clonotype occurred many times. The rearrangement joins TRBV5-1 to TRBJ1-1; D gene ambiguous. CDR1 is SGHRS, CDR2 YFSETQ, per germline. V shed 4 bases and J shed 3 bases, with 16 bases lying between them. The CDR3 extends over 15 amino acids. The CDR3 nucleotides are TGCGCCAGCAGCCTTCCTCCGTCTGGGGACACTGAAGCTTTCTTT. It specifies CASSLPPSGDTEAFF.

As for this clonotype: A single base separates this from a much larger clone, so it may be a read error. This chain uses TRBV5-1 with TRBJ1-2; TRBD1 matches at 7 bases. The CDR3 length is 15 residues. CDR1 is SGHRS and CDR2 is YFSETQ in the germline V gene. The CDR3 is CACSSIQGANYGYTF. The CDR3 nucleotides are TGCGCCTGCAGCTCCATCCAGGGGGCTAACTATGGCTACACCTTC.

This clonotype was seen repeatedly, ten times or more. The chain has TRBV10-3 and TRBJ2-5; the D is unclear. CDR3 length equals 16 residues. The V gene's germline CDR1 is ENHRY and CDR2 SYGVKD. V lost 0 bases, J lost 5 bases, and 16 bases lay in between. This CDR3 reads CAISESIVIRAETQYF. In DNA form, the CDR3 reads TGTGCCATCAGTGAGTCGATCGTAATCCGGGCGGAGACCCAGTACTTC.

This clonotype showed up many times. This chain connects TRBV7-9 to TRBJ2-1, with D tentatively TRBD2 (6 bases). V was pared by 1 base and J by 2 bases, with 9 bases between. Looked up from germline, CDR1 is SEHNR and CDR2 is FQNEAQ (reference sequence). This CDR3 spans 15 amino acids. The CDR3 loop is CASSLEASAYNEQFF. The CDR3 bases are TGTGCCAGCAGCTTAGAGGCTAGCGCCTACAATGAGCAGTTCTTC. Drawing the rest from reference TRBV7-9 and TRBJ2-1, the complete variable domain is DTGVSQNPRHKITKRGQNVTFRCDPISEHNRLYWYRQTLGQGPEFLTYFQNEAQLEKSRLLSDRFSAERPKGSFSTLEIQRTEQGDSAMYLCASSLEASAYNEQFFGPGTRLTVL.

This clonotype was observed many times. The chain joins TRBV7-2 to TRBJ2-7, with a weak D call TRBD1 (5 bases). Germline assignment: CDR1 SGHTA and CDR2 FQGNSA. V dropped 1 base and J dropped 4 bases, with 14 bases sitting between them. The length of the CDR3 is 15 residues. The CDR3 DNA reads TGTGCCAGCAGCTTAGAACAGGATCCATTATACGAGCAGTACTTC. Translated, it gives CASSLEQDPLYEQYF.

This clonotype showed up just a few times. The chain uses TRBV2 and TRBJ2-6; no reliable D call. This CDR3 is built from 15 residues. Germline values: CDR1 SNHLY, CDR2 FYNNEI. V shed 6 bases and J shed 0 bases, with 9 bases lying between them. The CDR3 loop is CASSPSSSGANVLTF. Here the CDR3 DNA reads TGTGCCAGCAGCCCCAGCAGCTCTGGGGCCAACGTCCTGACTTTC.